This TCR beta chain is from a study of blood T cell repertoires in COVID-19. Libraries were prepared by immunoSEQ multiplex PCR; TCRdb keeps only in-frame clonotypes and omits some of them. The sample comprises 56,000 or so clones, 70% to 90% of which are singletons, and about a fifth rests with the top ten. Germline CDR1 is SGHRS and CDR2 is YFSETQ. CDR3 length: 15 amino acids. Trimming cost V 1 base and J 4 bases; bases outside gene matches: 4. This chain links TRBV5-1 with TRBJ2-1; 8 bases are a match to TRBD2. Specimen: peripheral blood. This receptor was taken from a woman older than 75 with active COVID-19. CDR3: CASSLSGGRYNEQFF. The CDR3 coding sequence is TGCGCCAGCAGCTTGAGCGGGGGCCGTTACAATGAGCAGTTCTTC.